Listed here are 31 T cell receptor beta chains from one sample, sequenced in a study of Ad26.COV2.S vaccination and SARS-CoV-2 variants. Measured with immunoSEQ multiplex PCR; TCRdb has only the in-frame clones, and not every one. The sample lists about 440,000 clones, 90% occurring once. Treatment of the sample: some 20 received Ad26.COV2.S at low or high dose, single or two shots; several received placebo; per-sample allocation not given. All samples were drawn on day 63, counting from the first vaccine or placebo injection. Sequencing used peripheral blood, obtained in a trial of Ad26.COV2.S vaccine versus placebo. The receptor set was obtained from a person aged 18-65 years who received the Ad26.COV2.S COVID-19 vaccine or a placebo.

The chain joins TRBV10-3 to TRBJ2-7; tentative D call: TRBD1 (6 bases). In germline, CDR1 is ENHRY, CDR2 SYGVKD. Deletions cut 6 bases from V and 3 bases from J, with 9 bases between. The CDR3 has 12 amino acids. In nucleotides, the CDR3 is TGTGCCATCAGCCGGACAGACTACGAGCAGTACTTC. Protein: CAISRTDYEQYF.

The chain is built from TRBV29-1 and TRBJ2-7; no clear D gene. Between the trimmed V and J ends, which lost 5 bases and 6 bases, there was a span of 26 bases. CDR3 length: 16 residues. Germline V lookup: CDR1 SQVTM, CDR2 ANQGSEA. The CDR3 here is CSVRRIGRSQLGEQYF. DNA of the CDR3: TGCAGCGTTCGCCGTATAGGCAGATCCCAATTAGGCGAGCAGTACTTC.

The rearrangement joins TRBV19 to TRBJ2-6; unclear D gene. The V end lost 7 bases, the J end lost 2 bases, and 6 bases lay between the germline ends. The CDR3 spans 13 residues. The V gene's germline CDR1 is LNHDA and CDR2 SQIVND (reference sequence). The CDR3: CASKEPGANVLTF. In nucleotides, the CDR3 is TGTGCCAGTAAGGAGCCTGGGGCCAACGTCCTGACTTTC.

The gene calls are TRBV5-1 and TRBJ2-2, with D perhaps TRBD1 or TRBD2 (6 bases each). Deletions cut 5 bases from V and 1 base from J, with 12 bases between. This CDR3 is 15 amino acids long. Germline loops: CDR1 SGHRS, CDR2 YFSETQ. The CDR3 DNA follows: TGCGCCAGCAGTGGAGGGGGGAAGAACACCGGGGAGCTGTTTTTT. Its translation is CASSGGGKNTGELFF.

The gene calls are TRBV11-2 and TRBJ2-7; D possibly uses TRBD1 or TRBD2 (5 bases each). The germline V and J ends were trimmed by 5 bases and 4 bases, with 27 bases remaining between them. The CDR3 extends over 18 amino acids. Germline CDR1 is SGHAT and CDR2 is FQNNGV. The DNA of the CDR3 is TGTGCCAGCAGCGACCGGGGCCTGGCCGGAGGAGGTCCGTACGAGCAGTACTTC. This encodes CASSDRGLAGGGPYEQYF.

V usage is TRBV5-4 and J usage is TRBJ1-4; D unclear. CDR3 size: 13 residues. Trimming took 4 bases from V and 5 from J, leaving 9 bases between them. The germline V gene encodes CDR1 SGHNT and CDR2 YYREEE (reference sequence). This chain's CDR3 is CASSRTANEKLFF. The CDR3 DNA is TGTGCCAGCAGCCGTACAGCGAATGAAAAACTGTTTTTT.

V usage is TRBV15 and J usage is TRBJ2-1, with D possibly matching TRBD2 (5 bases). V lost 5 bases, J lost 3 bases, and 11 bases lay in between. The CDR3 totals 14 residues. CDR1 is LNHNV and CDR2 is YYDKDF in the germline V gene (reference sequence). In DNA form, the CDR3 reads TGTGCCACCAGCTCCATTCGGGACTACAATGAGCAGTTCTTC. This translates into CATSSIRDYNEQFF.

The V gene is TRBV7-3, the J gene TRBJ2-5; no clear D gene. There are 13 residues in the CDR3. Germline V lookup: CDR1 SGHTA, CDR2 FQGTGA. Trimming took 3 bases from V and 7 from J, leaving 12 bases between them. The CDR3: CASSFSGRGTQYF. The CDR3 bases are TGTGCCAGCAGCTTCAGTGGCCGTGGGACCCAGTACTTC.

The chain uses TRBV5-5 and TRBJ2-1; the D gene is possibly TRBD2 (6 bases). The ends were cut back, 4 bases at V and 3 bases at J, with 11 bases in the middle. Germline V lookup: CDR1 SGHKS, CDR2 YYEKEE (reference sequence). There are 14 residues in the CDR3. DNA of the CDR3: TGTGCCAGCAGCGCGGAGGGGTTCTACAATGAGCAGTTCTTC. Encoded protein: CASSAEGFYNEQFF.

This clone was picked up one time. CDR3 DNA: TGTGCCAGCAGCTTAGCGAGGGGTGGGGGCACTGAAGCTTTCTTT. Translation gives CASSLARGGGTEAFF. The V gene is TRBV7-2, the J gene TRBJ1-1; D possibly corresponds to TRBD1 (5 bases). The CDR3 is 15 residues long. V dropped 0 bases and J dropped 4 bases, with 12 bases sitting between them. Germline-derived CDR1 and CDR2 are SGHTA and FQGNSA.

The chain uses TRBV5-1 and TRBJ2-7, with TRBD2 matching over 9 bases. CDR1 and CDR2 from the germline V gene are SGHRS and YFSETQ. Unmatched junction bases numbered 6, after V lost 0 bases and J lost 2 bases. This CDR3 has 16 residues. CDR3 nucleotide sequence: TGCGCCAGCAGCTTGGGTAGCGGGAGTTGGACCTACGAGCAGTACTTC. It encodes CASSLGSGSWTYEQYF.

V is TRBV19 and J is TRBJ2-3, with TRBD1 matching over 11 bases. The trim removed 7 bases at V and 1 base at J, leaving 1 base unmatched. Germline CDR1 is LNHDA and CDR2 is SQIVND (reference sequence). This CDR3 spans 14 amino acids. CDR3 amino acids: CASKDRGRTDTQYF. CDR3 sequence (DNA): TGTGCCAGTAAGGACAGGGGGCGCACAGATACGCAGTATTTT.

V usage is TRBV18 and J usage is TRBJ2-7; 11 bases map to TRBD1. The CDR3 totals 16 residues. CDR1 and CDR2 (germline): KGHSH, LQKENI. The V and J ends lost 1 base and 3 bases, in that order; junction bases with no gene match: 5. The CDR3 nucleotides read TGTGCCAGCTCACCACGGCCCGGGACAGGGGGCTACGAGCAGTACTTC. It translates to CASSPRPGTGGYEQYF.

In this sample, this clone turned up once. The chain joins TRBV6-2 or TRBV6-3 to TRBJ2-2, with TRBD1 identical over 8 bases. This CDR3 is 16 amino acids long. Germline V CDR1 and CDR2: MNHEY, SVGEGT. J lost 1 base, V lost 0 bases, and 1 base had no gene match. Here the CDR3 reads CASSYSDRENTGELFF. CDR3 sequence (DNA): TGTGCCAGCAGTTACTCGGACAGGGAGAACACCGGGGAGCTGTTTTTT.

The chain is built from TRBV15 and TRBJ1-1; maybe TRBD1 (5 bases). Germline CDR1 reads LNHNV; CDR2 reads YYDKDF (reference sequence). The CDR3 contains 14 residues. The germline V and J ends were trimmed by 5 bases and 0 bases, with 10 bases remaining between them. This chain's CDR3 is CATSGRQLNTEAFF. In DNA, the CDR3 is TGTGCCACCAGCGGAAGACAGCTGAACACTGAAGCTTTCTTT.

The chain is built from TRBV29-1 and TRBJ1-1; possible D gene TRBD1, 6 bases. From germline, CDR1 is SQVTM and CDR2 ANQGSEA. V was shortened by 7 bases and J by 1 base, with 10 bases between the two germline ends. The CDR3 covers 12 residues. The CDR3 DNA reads TGCAGCGCCGGACAGCGGAACACTGAAGCTTTCTTT. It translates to CSAGQRNTEAFF. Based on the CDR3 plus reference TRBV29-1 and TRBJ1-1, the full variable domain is SAVISQKPSRDICQRGTSLTIQCQVDSQVTMMFWYRQQPGQSLTLIATANQGSEATYESGFVIDKFPISRPNLTFSTLTVSNMSPEDSSIYLCSAGQRNTEAFFGQGTRLTVV.

CDR3 protein: CASSLWQPGGAPNSPLHF. CDR3 in DNA: TGTGCCAGCAGTTTATGGCAGCCAGGAGGAGCCCCCAACTCACCCCTCCACTTT. The rearrangement links TRBV28 to TRBJ1-6; no firm D call. Germline CDR1 MDHEN, CDR2 SYDVKM. The V end lost 0 bases, the J end lost 10 bases, and 22 bases lay between the germline ends. The length of the CDR3 is 18 residues.

The CDR3 here is CASNRLAGGGSYNEQFF. The DNA of the CDR3 is TGTGCCAGCAATCGACTAGCGGGAGGCGGCTCCTACAATGAGCAGTTCTTC. This chain links TRBV5-4 with TRBJ2-1; 13 bases match TRBD2. V dropped 6 bases and J dropped 0; count of bases not matched to a gene: 6. Germline V gives CDR1 SGHNT, CDR2 YYREEE (reference sequence). The CDR3 has 17 amino acids.

The CDR3 loop is CASRRGPGSIADTQYF. The CDR3 DNA sequence: TGTGCCAGCAGACGTGGTCCAGGGTCGATTGCAGATACGCAGTATTTT. V gene TRBV28 combines with J gene TRBJ2-3; possible D gene TRBD1, 5 bases. CDR1 is MDHEN, CDR2 SYDVKM, per germline. The CDR3 loop spans 16 amino acids. V shed 6 bases and J shed 4 bases, with 20 bases lying between them.

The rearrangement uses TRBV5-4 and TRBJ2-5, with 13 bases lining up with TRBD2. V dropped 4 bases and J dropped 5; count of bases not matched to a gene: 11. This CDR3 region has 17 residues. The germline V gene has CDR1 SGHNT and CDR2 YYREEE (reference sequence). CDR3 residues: CASSVGTSGIVQETQYF. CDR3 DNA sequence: TGTGCCAGCAGCGTCGGGACTAGCGGGATCGTCCAGGAGACCCAGTACTTC.

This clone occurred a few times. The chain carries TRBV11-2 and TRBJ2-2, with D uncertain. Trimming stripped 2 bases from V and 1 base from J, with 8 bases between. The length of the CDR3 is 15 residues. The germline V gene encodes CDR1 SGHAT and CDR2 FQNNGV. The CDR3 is CASSLRLGNTGELFF. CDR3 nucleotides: TGTGCCAGCAGCTTAAGGCTCGGGAACACCGGGGAGCTGTTTTTT.

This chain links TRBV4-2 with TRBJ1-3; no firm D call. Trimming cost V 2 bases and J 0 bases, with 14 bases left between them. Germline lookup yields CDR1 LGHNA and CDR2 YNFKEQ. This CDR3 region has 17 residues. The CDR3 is CASSQSPRRTSGNTIYF. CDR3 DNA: TGTGCCAGCAGCCAAAGTCCGCGACGGACCTCTGGAAACACCATATATTTT.

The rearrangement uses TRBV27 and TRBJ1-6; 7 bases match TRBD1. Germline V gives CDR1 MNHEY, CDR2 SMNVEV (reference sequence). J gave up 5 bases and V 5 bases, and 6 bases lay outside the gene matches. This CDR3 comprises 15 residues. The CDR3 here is CASSNTGDHNSPLHF. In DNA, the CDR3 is TGTGCCAGCAGTAACACAGGGGACCATAATTCACCCCTCCACTTT.

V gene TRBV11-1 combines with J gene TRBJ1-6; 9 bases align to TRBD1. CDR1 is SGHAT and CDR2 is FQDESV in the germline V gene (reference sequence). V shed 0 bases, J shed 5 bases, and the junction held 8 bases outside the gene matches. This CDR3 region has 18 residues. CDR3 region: CASSLAVAGTGNNSPLHF. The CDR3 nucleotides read TGTGCCAGCAGCTTAGCAGTTGCTGGGACAGGGAATAATTCACCCCTCCACTTT.

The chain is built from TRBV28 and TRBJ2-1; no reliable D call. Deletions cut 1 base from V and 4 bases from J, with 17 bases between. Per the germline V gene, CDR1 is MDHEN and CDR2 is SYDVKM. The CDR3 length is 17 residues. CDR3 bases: TGTGCCAGCAGTTTATTGCCCCGCGCGTCGACGTACAATGAGCAGTTCTTC. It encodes CASSLLPRASTYNEQFF.

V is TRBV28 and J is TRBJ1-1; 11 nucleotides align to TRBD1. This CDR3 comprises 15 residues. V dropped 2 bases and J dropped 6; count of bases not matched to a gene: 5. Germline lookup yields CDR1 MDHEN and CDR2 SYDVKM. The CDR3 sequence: CASSLRTGGIAEAFF. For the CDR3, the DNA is TGTGCCAGCAGTTTAAGGACAGGGGGCATCGCTGAAGCTTTCTTT.

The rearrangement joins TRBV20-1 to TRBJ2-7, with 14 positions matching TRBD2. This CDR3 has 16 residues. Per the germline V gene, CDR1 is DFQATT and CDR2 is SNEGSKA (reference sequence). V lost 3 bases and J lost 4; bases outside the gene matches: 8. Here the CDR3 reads CSASGGTSGSSYEQYF. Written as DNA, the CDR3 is TGCAGTGCTAGTGGAGGGACTAGCGGGAGTTCTTACGAGCAGTACTTC.

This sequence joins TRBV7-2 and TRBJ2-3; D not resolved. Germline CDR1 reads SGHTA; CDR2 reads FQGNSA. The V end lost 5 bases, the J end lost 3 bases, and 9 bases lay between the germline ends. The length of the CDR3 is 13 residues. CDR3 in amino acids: CASSPLATDTQYF. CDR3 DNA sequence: TGTGCCAGCAGCCCCCTTGCGACAGATACGCAGTATTTT. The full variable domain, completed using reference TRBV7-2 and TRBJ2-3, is GAGVSQSPSNKVTEKGKDVELRCDPISGHTALYWYRQSLGQGLEFLIYFQGNSAPDKSGLPSDRFSAERTGGSVSTLTIQRTQQEDSAVYLCASSPLATDTQYFGPGTRLTVL.

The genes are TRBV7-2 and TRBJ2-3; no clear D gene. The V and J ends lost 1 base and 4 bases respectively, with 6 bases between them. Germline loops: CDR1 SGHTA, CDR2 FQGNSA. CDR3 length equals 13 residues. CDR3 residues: CASSLGFADTQYF. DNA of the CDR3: TGTGCCAGCAGCTTAGGATTTGCAGATACGCAGTATTTT. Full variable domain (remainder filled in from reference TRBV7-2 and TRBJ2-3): GAGVSQSPSNKVTEKGKDVELRCDPISGHTALYWYRQSLGQGLEFLIYFQGNSAPDKSGLPSDRFSAERTGGSVSTLTIQRTQQEDSAVYLCASSLGFADTQYFGPGTRLTVL.

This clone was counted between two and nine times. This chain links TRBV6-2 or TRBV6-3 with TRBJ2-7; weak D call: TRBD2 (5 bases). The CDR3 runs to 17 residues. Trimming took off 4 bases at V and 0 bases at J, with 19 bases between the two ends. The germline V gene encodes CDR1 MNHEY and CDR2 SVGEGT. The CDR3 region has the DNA TGTGCCAGCAGTTTTCTATTGGGGAGCACCGACTCCTACGAGCAGTACTTC. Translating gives CASSFLLGSTDSYEQYF.

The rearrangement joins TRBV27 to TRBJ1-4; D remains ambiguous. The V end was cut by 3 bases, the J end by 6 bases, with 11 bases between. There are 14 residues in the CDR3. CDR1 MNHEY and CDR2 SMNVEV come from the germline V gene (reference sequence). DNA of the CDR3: TGTGCCAGCAGTTTTGGGCAGGATGATGAAAAACTGTTTTTT. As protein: CASSFGQDDEKLFF.